These 12 T cell receptor beta chains were sequenced from one sample in a study of cytomegalovirus exposure and HLA in healthy donors. The PCR had 60 Vbeta and 13 Jbeta primers. Assay used: immunoSEQ multiplex PCR; TCRdb lists only in-frame clones, some missing. The sample includes tens of thousands of clones. Sequenced sample: PBMCs. The receptors were sampled from a man aged 40-50 years in good health and CMV-seronegative.

This rearrangement joins TRBV7-9 to TRBJ1-2; weak D call: TRBD1 (6 bases). The germline V gene has CDR1 SEHNR and CDR2 FQNEAQ (reference sequence). This CDR3 contains 11 residues. In DNA, the CDR3 is TGTGTCGGACAGCAGAACTATGGCTACACCTTC. Translating gives CVGQQNYGYTF.

The J gene is TRBJ2-7, the V gene TRBV5-1; 9 nucleotides agree with TRBD1. CDR3 length equals 15 residues. V lost 2 bases to trimming and J lost 2 bases; unmatched junction nucleotides: 5. Germline V gene lookup returns CDR1 SGHRS and CDR2 YFSETQ. DNA of the CDR3: TGCGCCAGCAGCTTCCCGACAGGGGGAACCTACGAGCAGTACTTC. Residues: CASSFPTGGTYEQYF.

The chain is built from TRBV5-4 and TRBJ1-4; D is perhaps TRBD1 (5 bases). The CDR3 has 15 residues. Germline V gene lookup returns CDR1 SGHNT and CDR2 YYREEE (reference sequence). V was cut by 4 bases and J by 0 bases, with 10 bases left in between. The CDR3 is CASSPDSATNEKLFF. The CDR3 DNA is TGTGCCAGCAGCCCCGACAGTGCAACTAATGAAAAACTGTTTTTT.

This rearrangement joins TRBV5-1 to TRBJ2-1; tentative D call: TRBD2 (7 bases). V lost 4 bases to trimming and J lost 6 bases, with 17 bases between them. The germline CDR1 and CDR2 sequences are SGHRS and YFSETQ. The CDR3 covers 15 residues. This chain's CDR3 is CASSPYGEGGNEQFF. CDR3 DNA sequence: TGCGCCAGCAGCCCGTACGGGGAGGGGGGCAATGAGCAGTTCTTC.

The J gene is TRBJ2-7, the V gene TRBV28, with a tentative D call TRBD1 (6 bases). Trimming took off 5 bases at V and 2 bases at J, with 19 bases between the two ends. This CDR3 has 16 amino acids. Germline loops: CDR1 MDHEN, CDR2 SYDVKM. The CDR3 here is CASSPPSGQRTYEQYF. CDR3 coding DNA: TGTGCCAGCAGTCCACCCTCCGGACAGAGAACCTACGAGCAGTACTTC.

This chain uses TRBV7-9 with TRBJ1-5, with a possible D match to TRBD1 (5 bases). CDR1 SEHNR and CDR2 FQNEAQ come from the germline V gene (reference sequence). Deletions cut 5 bases from V and 7 bases from J, with 18 bases between. This CDR3 has 15 amino acids. The CDR3 DNA sequence: TGTGCCAGCAGCACAGGAGGGTCTATAGGGCAGCCCCAGCATTTT. It encodes CASSTGGSIGQPQHF. The full variable domain, with the rest looked up from reference TRBV7-9 and TRBJ1-5, is DTGVSQNPRHKITKRGQNVTFRCDPISEHNRLYWYRQTLGQGPEFLTYFQNEAQLEKSRLLSDRFSAERPKGSFSTLEIQRTEQGDSAMYLCASSTGGSIGQPQHFGDGTRLSIL.

The chain has TRBV7-9 and TRBJ1-6; D not resolved. The CDR3 spans 14 residues. The ends were cut back, 3 bases at V and 10 bases at J, with 13 bases in the middle. CDR1 and CDR2 (germline): SEHNR, FQNEAQ (reference sequence). In DNA, the CDR3 is TGTGCCAGCAGCTTTGCGCCCGGAGACTCACCCCTCCACTTT. Translating gives CASSFAPGDSPLHF.

V gene TRBV6-5 combines with J gene TRBJ2-1, with D perhaps TRBD2 (5 bases). Germline lookup yields CDR1 MNHEY and CDR2 SVGAGI. V was shortened by 2 bases and J by 0 bases, with 8 bases between the two germline ends. The CDR3 sequence is 15 residues long. DNA for the CDR3: TGTGCCAGCAGTTACGGGAGAAGCTCCTACAATGAGCAGTTCTTC. Residues: CASSYGRSSYNEQFF.

The chain links TRBV6-1 to TRBJ1-6; 8 bases are shared with TRBD1. The CDR3 length is 17 residues. The J segment lost 7 bases and the V segment lost 2 bases, leaving 10 bases of the junction unmatched. From germline, CDR1 is MNHNS and CDR2 SASEGT. CDR3 DNA: TGTGCCAGCAGTGAATTTCTTGCAGGGGACAGGAATTCACCCCTCCACTTT. This sequence encodes CASSEFLAGDRNSPLHF.

The rearrangement joins TRBV7-9 to TRBJ2-5, with 9 bases identical to TRBD2. Germline lookup yields CDR1 SEHNR and CDR2 FQNEAQ (reference sequence). Unmatched junction bases numbered 7, after V lost 6 bases and J lost 2 bases. The CDR3 has 15 amino acids. The CDR3 loop is CASRSLAGRQETQYF. The CDR3 DNA reads as TGTGCCAGCAGAAGCCTAGCGGGGCGGCAAGAGACCCAGTACTTC.

The CDR3 DNA reads as TGCGCCAGCAGCTCACAGGGGCCCCCGCGAGAGCAGTACTTC. It yields the protein CASSSQGPPREQYF. This chain uses TRBV5-1 with TRBJ2-7; 7 nucleotides line up with TRBD1. CDR1 is SGHRS, CDR2 YFSETQ, per germline. The V gene end was trimmed by 3 bases and the J gene end by 7 bases; junction bases not matched to a gene: 10. The CDR3 spans 14 residues.

V and J are TRBV2 and TRBJ2-7, with 9 bases aligning to TRBD1. This CDR3 contains 19 residues. The germline V gene has CDR1 SNHLY and CDR2 FYNNEI. V lost 0 bases and J lost 2; bases outside the gene matches: 14. In DNA, the CDR3 is TGTGCCAGCAGTGAAGCGCTTCTGGTAGGGACAGGGAATACCTACGAGCAGTACTTC. Its protein product is CASSEALLVGTGNTYEQYF.